The rows below give T cell receptor beta chains drawn from one sample of a study of T cell clonotyping in hematopoietic cell transplantation. Some clones are missing from TCRdb's copy, which holds only in-frame ones; the method was immunoSEQ multiplex PCR. There are tens of thousands of clones in the sample; around 96% occur only once, and under 2% lies in the top ten. The source material was peripheral blood mononuclear cells, sampled before stem cell transplant. The receptors stem from a woman aged 45-65 years with acute myeloid leukemia. Some clones in this sample may be carry-over from other donors' samples. The CDR3 runs from the conserved cysteine through the conserved F or W. D genes are given only for firm matches. Size is omitted from some rows. Given values are once, few, many or a class for expanded clones.

.	.	TRBV30	TRBJ1-1	TGTGCCGTACAGAGCATGAACACTGAAGCTTTCTTT	CAVQSMNTEAFF
.	.	TRBV5-1	TRBJ1-1	TGCGCCAGCAGGTCCGTGTCGAACACTGAAGCTTTCTTT	CASRSVSNTEAFF
.	.	TRBV18	TRBJ1-1	TGTGCCAGCTCCCCCAGGAGGGATGTGAACACTGAAGCTTTCTTT	CASSPRRDVNTEAFF
.	TRBD1	TRBV28	TRBJ2-2	TGTGCCAGCATTCCTCCGGGACAGGGCTACACCGGGGAGCTGTTTTTT	CASIPPGQGYTGELFF
.	.	TRBV7-2	TRBJ1-5	TGTGCCAGCAGCTTAAGGCGGGTCGACAATCAGCCCCAGCATTTT	CASSLRRVDNQPQHF
.	.	TRBV11-3	TRBJ2-7	TGTGCCAGCAGCCCCCAACTTCGTCCCCACGAGCAGTACTTC	CASSPQLRPHEQYF
.	TRBD1	TRBV6-5	TRBJ2-7	TGTGCCAGCAGTCGGGACAGGGGCTCCTACGAGCAGTACTTC	CASSRDRGSYEQYF
.	.	TRBV18	TRBJ2-7	TGTGCCAGCTCTCTCGACAGGCTTTCCTACGAGCAGTACTTC	CASSLDRLSYEQYF
.	.	TRBV6-5	TRBJ1-2	TGTGCCAGCAGTTACTTAGAACGGCCTTGGGGCTACACCTTC	CASSYLERPWGYTF
once	.	TRBV28	TRBJ2-2	TGTGCCAGCAGACGGGGGAGGAACACCGGGGAGCTGTTTTTT	CASRRGRNTGELFF
.	TRBD2	TRBV28	TRBJ2-2	TGTGCCAGCAGCTTATCAACTAGCGGGATCACCGGGGAGCTGTTTTTT	CASSLSTSGITGELFF
.	TRBD1	TRBV19	TRBJ1-4	TGTGCCAGTAGTACGTTCGCCGGGACAGGGAATGAAAAACTGTTTTTT	CASSTFAGTGNEKLFF
.	TRBD2	TRBV9	TRBJ2-7	TGTGCCAGCAGCGTAGCAAGCGGGGAGACCTACGAGCAGTACTTC	CASSVASGETYEQYF
.	TRBD1	TRBV4-1	TRBJ2-2	TGCGCCAGCAGCCAACGCCGGGACAGGTACACCGGGGAGCTGTTTTTT	CASSQRRDRYTGELFF
.	.	TRBV2	TRBJ1-1	TGTGCCAGCCAGTCCCGGAGGAATCAAGTATCTGAAGCTTTCTTT	CASQSRRNQVSEAFF
.	.	TRBV5-5	TRBJ2-2	TGTGCCAGCAGCTCGCCCGGGACATCGAACACCGGGGAGCTGTTTTTT	CASSSPGTSNTGELFF
.	.	TRBV19	TRBJ1-1	TGTGCCAGTAGCCATTACACTGAAGCTTTCTTT	CASSHYTEAFF
once	.	TRBV6-5	TRBJ1-1	TGTGCCAGCAGGTACGCTCTGCTCCGGACAGACACTGAAGCTTTCTTT	CASRYALLRTDTEAFF
.	.	TRBV11-2	TRBJ2-7	TGTGCCAGCAGCCCGAGTGGGGGTTCCTACGAGCAGTACTTC	CASSPSGGSYEQYF
.	.	TRBV27	TRBJ2-7	TGTGCCAGCAGTTTTCGGTTTGGAGCTAGTAGCTCCTACGAGCAGTACTTC	CASSFRFGASSSYEQYF
.	.	TRBV30	TRBJ1-5	TGTGCCTGGAGTTTGTCAGGAGATCAGCCCCAGCATTTT	CAWSLSGDQPQHF
.	.	TRBV30	TRBJ1-2	TGTGCCTGGAGTGCCACACGACAAGACGGCTACACCTTC	CAWSATRQDGYTF
once	TRBD1	TRBV30	TRBJ1-1	TGTGCCTGGAGCGAGGGCCTAAACCGGGACAGGGCAAACATGAACACTGAAGCTTTCTTT	CAWSEGLNRDRANMNTEAFF
once	.	TRBV30	TRBJ2-7	TGTGCCTGGAGTGTACTATTGGCGCGGGAGCAGTACTTC	CAWSVLLAREQYF
once	.	TRBV7-2	TRBJ2-5	TGTGCCAGCAGCCCCCAACGGGGGAAAGAGACCCAGTACTTC	CASSPQRGKETQYF
once	TRBD2	TRBV7-2	TRBJ2-7	TGTGCCAGCAGCTTAAGTAGCGGGGCTTACGAGCAGTACTTC	CASSLSSGAYEQYF